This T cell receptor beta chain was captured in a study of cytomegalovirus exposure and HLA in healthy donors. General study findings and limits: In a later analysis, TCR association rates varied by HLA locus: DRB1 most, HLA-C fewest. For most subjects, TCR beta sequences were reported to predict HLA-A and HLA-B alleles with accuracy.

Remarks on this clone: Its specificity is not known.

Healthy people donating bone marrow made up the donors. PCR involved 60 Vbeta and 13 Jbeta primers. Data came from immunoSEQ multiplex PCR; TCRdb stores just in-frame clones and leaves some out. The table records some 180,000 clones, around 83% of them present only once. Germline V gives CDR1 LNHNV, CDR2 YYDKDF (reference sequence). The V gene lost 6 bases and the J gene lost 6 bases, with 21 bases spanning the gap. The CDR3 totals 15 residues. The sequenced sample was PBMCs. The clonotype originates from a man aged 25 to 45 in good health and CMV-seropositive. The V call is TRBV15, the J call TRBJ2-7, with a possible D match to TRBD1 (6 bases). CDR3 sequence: CATSTLQGSQGEQYV. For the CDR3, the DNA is TGTGCCACCAGTACACTCCAGGGGTCCCAAGGCGAGCAGTACGTC.